This T cell receptor beta chain was documented in a study of blood T cell repertoires in COVID-19. Across the study: From the United States, Italy and Spain came samples of acute and convalescent COVID-19. Sources were T cells, B-cell-depleted T cells, or PBMCs; the material itself was cDNA or gDNA.

The CDR3 loop spans 13 amino acids. Trimming cost V 6 bases and J 5 bases, with 13 bases left between them. CDR1 and CDR2 from the germline V gene are MNHEY and SVGAGI. Cohort 3 donors were reported recovered after two negative PCRs, clearance, or symptom resolution. Authors' data handling: Using reference gene primer amplification, nucleated cell counts were estimated. Generated by immunoSEQ multiplex PCR, the TCRdb table keeps only in-frame clones and is missing some. Clone size and the V and J calls come from that table; the DNA yielded D and trimming. The data contain 180,000 or so clones, about 80% of them singletons.

The genes are TRBV6-5 and TRBJ2-5, with D unclear. The sequenced sample consisted of PBMCs or T cells enriched from blood (not recorded which). The receptor was derived from a man between 50 and 59 years old who had recovered from COVID-19. The CDR3 spells CASSSVQKETQYF. CDR3 coding DNA: TGTGCCAGCAGCTCAGTACAGAAGGAGACCCAGTACTTC.